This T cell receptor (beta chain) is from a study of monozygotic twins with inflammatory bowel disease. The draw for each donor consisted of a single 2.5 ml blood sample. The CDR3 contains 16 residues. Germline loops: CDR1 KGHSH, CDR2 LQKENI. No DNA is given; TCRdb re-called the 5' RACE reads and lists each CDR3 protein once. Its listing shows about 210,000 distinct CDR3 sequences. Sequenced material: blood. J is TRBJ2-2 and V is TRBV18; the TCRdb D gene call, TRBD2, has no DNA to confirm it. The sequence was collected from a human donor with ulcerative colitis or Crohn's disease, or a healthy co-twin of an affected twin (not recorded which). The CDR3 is CASSPKTSGFTGELFF.